Detailed here is one T cell receptor (beta chain). V lost 3 bases and J lost 7; bases outside the gene matches: 13. Germline values: CDR1 SGHNT, CDR2 YENEEA. CDR3 length equals 16 residues. These data come from a study of tumour-infiltrating T cells in Burkitt lymphoma. Sequenced by immunoSEQ multiplex PCR; TCRdb stores in-frame clones only, minus some. This sample yields around 1,000 clones, of which around 14% are seen a single time; around two fifths belongs to the top ten. This chain uses TRBV11-3 with TRBJ2-3, with TRBD2 matching 7 bases. Input material: tumor tissue. The TCR sequence derives from a human donor with diffuse large B-cell lymphoma. CDR3 sequence reads: CASSFGTGGGGNTQYF. The CDR3 DNA sequence: TGTGCCAGCAGCTTTGGAACGGGAGGAGGAGGGAATACGCAGTATTTT.